This T cell receptor beta chain was profiled in a study of blood T cell repertoires in COVID-19 (dated by TCRdb to the early 2020s). Notes on the research overall: Samples from collaborators originated in the United States, Italy and Spain and spanned both the acute and convalescent phases of COVID-19. The prospective study material was composed of cDNA or gDNA derived from T cells, B-cell-depleted T cells, or PBMCs. Deeply sampled blood TCRbeta repertoires from subjects exposed to, actively infected with, or recovered from COVID-19 were included in the dataset. The repertoires were made available in a free public database intended to serve as a resource for research on the immune response to SARS-CoV-2. Samples were obtained from the ongoing ImmuneRACE study (first 160 participants) and from 1,254 subjects provided by 6 global collaborators. Nearly every sample came with metadata listing a de-identified subject ID, COVID-19 status, age in years and sex. Where available, HLA class I and class II types were taken from metadata supplied by the sample provider and were not determined by assay-based typing.

Reading the germline V gene gives CDR1 LGHNA and CDR2 YSLEER. Cut back by 2 bases and 1 base, the V and J ends lie 23 bases apart. The CDR3, from cysteine to phenylalanine, totals 20 residues. CDR3 DNA is the only sequence kept; it has 60 bases, read in frame from the first base. As to this clone: This receptor's antigen is unknown. No much larger clone is present one base from it, and per-base qualities are unavailable.

Overall study outcomes, separate from this receptor: The quantity of clinical and demographic metadata differed by source and by participant and was supplied without curation.

The collaborating institutions used their own protocols to collect whole blood in K2EDTA tubes. For TCRbeta analysis, collaborator samples were shipped as frozen whole blood, as isolated PBMCs, or as DNA extracted from either sample type. The immunoSEQ Assay, a bias-controlled multiplex PCR, was used to amplify TCRbeta CDR3 regions from genomic DNA. The authors' pipeline ran thus. Nucleated cell counts per sample were estimated from amplification of reference gene primers within the assay. Sequence reads were collapsed and filtered to measure the absolute abundance of every unique TCRbeta CDR3 rearrangement. For each sample, productive Simpson clonality was calculated by taking the square root of Simpson's diversity index across productive rearrangements. TCRdb's version of the immuneACCESS table is confined to in-frame rearrangements and falls short of the full clone set. An unresolved V gene accounts for under half of the shortfall where checked; the remainder is of unknown origin. V and J calls and clone size are copied from that table; D and trimming were computed from the DNA. The sample includes fewer than 110,000 clones, with 84% observed a single time. Clones ranked in the top ten supply approximately 13% of the sample.

The receptor comes from a human donor in a cohort sampled during active or convalescent COVID-19. The chain is assembled from TRBV4-3 and TRBJ2-2, and possibly TRBD2, on 6 matching bases. Sample: peripheral blood. The CDR3 is CASSQYQPGLGSLNTGELFF. Read as DNA, the sequence is TGCGCCAGCAGCCAATATCAACCGGGACTCGGAAGCCTGAACACCGGGGAGCTGTTTTTT.